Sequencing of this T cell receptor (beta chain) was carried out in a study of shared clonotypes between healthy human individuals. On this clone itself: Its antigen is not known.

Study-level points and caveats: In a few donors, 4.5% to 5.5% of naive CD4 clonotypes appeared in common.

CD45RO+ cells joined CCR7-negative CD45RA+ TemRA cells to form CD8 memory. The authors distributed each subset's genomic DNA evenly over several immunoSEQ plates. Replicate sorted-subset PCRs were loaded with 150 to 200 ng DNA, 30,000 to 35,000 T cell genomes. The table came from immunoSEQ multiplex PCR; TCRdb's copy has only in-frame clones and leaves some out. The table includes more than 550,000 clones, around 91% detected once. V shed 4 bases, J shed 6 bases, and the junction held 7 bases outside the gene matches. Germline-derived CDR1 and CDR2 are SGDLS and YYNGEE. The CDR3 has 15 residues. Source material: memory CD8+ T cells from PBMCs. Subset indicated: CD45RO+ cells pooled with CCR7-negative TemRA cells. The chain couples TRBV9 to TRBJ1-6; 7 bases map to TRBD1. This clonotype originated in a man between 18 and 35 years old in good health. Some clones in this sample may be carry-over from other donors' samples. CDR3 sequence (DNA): TGTGCCAGCAGCCCGTGGGACAGAGCTAATTCACCCCTCCACTTT. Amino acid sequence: CASSPWDRANSPLHF. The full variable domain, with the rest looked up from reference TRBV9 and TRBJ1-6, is DSGVTQTPKHLITATGQRVTLRCSPRSGDLSVYWYQQSLDQGLQFLIQYYNGEERAKGNILERFSAQQFPDLHSELNLSSLELGDSALYFCASSPWDRANSPLHFGNGTRLTVT.